A single sample is the source of the 25 T cell receptor beta chains below, sequenced in a study of regulatory T cells in long-lasting Graves disease. Investigators prepared the TCR beta libraries by applying iRepertoire HTBI primers and Arm-PCR of CDR3 regions. Via MiXCR, TCRdb re-called the multiplex PCR reads, giving one row per CDR3 protein. The table includes more than 650,000 distinct CDR3 sequences, around 32% detected once. Time point in this sample: persistent/refractory GD, antithyroid drugs over 5 years with positive TRAb. The TCR library was made from RNA extracted from PBMCs. Material: peripheral blood mononuclear cells (PBMCs), obtained when the disease was refractory, from a patient treated with antithyroid drugs. The receptors were sampled from a female donor with Graves disease.

This clonotype was found a few times. V usage is TRBV7-9 and J usage is TRBJ1-1, with 10 positions matching TRBD1. CDR3 size: 15 residues. The germline gives CDR1 SEHNR, CDR2 FQNEAQ (reference sequence). The V segment lost 1 base and the J segment 4 bases; nucleotides outside the gene matches: 3. CDR3 region: CASSLGGTGATEAFF. For the CDR3, the DNA is TGTGCCAGCAGCTTAGGAGGGACAGGGGCCACTGAAGCTTTCTTT.

This clonotype was found a few times. CDR3 in amino acids: CASTPQGRKTEKQYF. The CDR3 DNA sequence: TGTGCCAGCACCCCGCAGGGGAGGAAGACGGAGAAGCAGTACTTC. The V gene is TRBV7-9, the J gene TRBJ2-7; either TRBD1 or TRBD2 may fit D (6 bases each). The germline V gene has CDR1 SEHNR and CDR2 FQNEAQ (reference sequence). The CDR3 length is 15 residues. Between the trimmed V and J ends, which lost 7 bases and 8 bases, there was a span of 24 bases.

As concerns this clonotype: A much larger clone lies one base from this, so it may be a read error. The chain has TRBV28 and TRBJ1-1; TRBD1 is a possible D gene (5 bases). V shed 3 bases and J shed 0 bases, with 14 bases lying between them. This CDR3 has 16 amino acids. Per the germline V gene, CDR1 is MDHEN and CDR2 is SYDVKM. CDR3 sequence reads: CASSFCGGGMNTEAFF. DNA of the CDR3: TGTGCCAGCAGTTTTTGTGGGGGTGGTATGAACACTGAAGCTTTCTTT.

The rearrangement uses TRBV19 and TRBJ1-6; D perhaps matches TRBD1 (5 bases). Between the trimmed V and J ends, which lost 9 bases and 5 bases, there was a span of 8 bases. The CDR3 consists of 12 residues. The V gene's germline CDR1 is LNHDA and CDR2 SQIVND (reference sequence). The CDR3 is CASQGDNSPLHF. DNA for the CDR3: TGTGCCAGCCAGGGAGATAATTCACCCCTCCACTTT. The entire variable domain, with the rest obtained from reference TRBV19 and TRBJ1-6, is as follows: DGGITQSPKYLFRKEGQNVTLSCEQNLNHDAMYWYRQDPGQGLRLIYYSQIVNDFQKGDIAEGYSVSREKKESFPLTVTSAQKNPTAFYLCASQGDNSPLHFGNGTRLTVT.

This clonotype showed up many times. This chain links TRBV12-3 or TRBV12-4 with TRBJ2-5; D uncertain. The ends were cut back, 2 bases at V and 0 bases at J, with 4 bases in the middle. There are 13 residues in the CDR3. The CDR3 DNA sequence: TGTGCCAGCAGTTTAAAGTACCAAGAGACCCAGTACTTC. Translated: CASSLKYQETQYF.

The chain links TRBV20-1 to TRBJ1-1; no clear D gene. Germline V gives CDR1 DFQATT, CDR2 SNEGSKA (reference sequence). There are 11 residues in the CDR3. This CDR3 is CTASQNTEAFF. The CDR3 nucleotides are TGCACCGCTTCCCAGAACACTGAAGCTTTCTTT.

This clonotype was observed many times. The V gene is TRBV12-3 or TRBV12-4, the J gene TRBJ1-5, with D maybe TRBD1 (5 bases). The CDR3 runs 13 residues. V shed 4 bases and J shed 5 bases, with 9 bases lying between them. CDR3 residues: CASSSGIDQPQHF. For the CDR3, the DNA is TGTGCCAGCAGTTCAGGGATAGATCAGCCCCAGCATTTT.

There are a few counts of this clonotype. The chain joins TRBV10-1 to TRBJ2-7; 9 nucleotides agree with TRBD2. The CDR3 totals 15 residues. Germline values: CDR1 WNHNN, CDR2 SYGVQD (reference sequence). V dropped 2 bases and J dropped 5; count of bases not matched to a gene: 7. The CDR3 here is CASSERSGSLNEQYF. The CDR3 DNA reads as TGCGCCAGCAGTGAGCGTAGCGGGAGCTTAAACGAGCAGTACTTC.

This chain connects TRBV7-9 to TRBJ2-7, with 7 bases lining up with TRBD2. The CDR3 runs 15 residues. Trimming cost V 1 base and J 2 bases; bases outside gene matches: 5. The V gene's germline CDR1 is SEHNR and CDR2 FQNEAQ (reference sequence). The CDR3 DNA is TGTGCCAGCAGCTTAGTAGCGGGCGCCACCTACGAGCAGTACTTC. Protein sequence: CASSLVAGATYEQYF.

Many counts were recorded for this clonotype. In nucleotides, the CDR3 is TGTGCCAGCAGTTTAGGCGGGAGGGCAGACGAGACCCAGTACTTC. It encodes CASSLGGRADETQYF. The chain couples TRBV28 to TRBJ2-5; 9 bases agree with TRBD2. From germline, CDR1 is MDHEN and CDR2 SYDVKM. J gave up 5 bases and V 2 bases, and 6 bases lay outside the gene matches. The CDR3 contains 15 residues.

This clonotype showed up just a few times. The J gene is TRBJ1-5, the V gene TRBV12-3 or TRBV12-4; no firm D call. This CDR3 has 13 amino acids. Trimming removed 3 bases from V and 3 bases from J, with 6 bases in between. The CDR3 protein is CASSLKDNQPQHF. CDR3 DNA: TGTGCCAGCAGTTTGAAGGACAATCAGCCCCAGCATTTT.

This clonotype occurred a few times. V usage is TRBV30 and J usage is TRBJ1-2; D not resolved. The CDR3 has 14 residues. Trimming took off 3 bases at V and 3 bases at J, with 14 bases between the two ends. CDR1 and CDR2 (germline): GTSNPN, SVGIG (reference sequence). The CDR3 nucleotides are TGTGCCTGGAGCCTTACGGCCAGCGACTATGGCTACACCTTC. Amino acid sequence: CAWSLTASDYGYTF.

The V call is TRBV5-1, the J call TRBJ2-2, with a tentative D call TRBD1 (6 bases). Germline V gene sequence: CDR1 SGHRS, CDR2 YFSETQ. The V and J ends lost 7 bases and 4 bases respectively, with 11 bases between them. This CDR3 contains 13 residues. CDR3 coding DNA: TGCGCCAGCGGGACAACTTCCACCGGGGAGCTGTTTTTT. This encodes CASGTTSTGELFF.

V gene TRBV10-3 combines with J gene TRBJ1-5; 8 positions agree with TRBD1. Looked up from germline, CDR1 is ENHRY and CDR2 is SYGVKD. The trim removed 6 bases at V and 3 bases at J, leaving 4 bases unmatched. CDR3 size: 14 residues. CDR3 loop: CAIRGQGLNQPQHF. Written as DNA, the CDR3 is TGTGCCATCAGAGGACAGGGACTCAATCAGCCCCAGCATTTT.

The rearrangement uses TRBV11-2 and TRBJ2-3, with TRBD2 matching 13 bases. V lost 5 bases, J lost 3 bases, and 8 bases stayed unmatched. CDR3 length: 17 amino acids. CDR1 SGHAT and CDR2 FQNNGV come from the germline V gene. CDR3 region: CASSQRTSGRSTDTQYF. CDR3 bases: TGTGCCAGCAGCCAACGGACTAGCGGGAGATCGACAGATACGCAGTATTTT.

Of note for this clonotype: Possible read error: a much larger clone is one base away. The rearrangement links TRBV2 to TRBJ1-6; 9 nucleotides align to TRBD1. V shed 3 bases and J 9 bases; nucleotides not matched to a gene: 6. The CDR3 runs 15 residues. The germline CDR1 and CDR2 sequences are SNHLY and FYNNEI. DNA of the CDR3: TGTGCCAGCAGTGATCGACAGGGGGATTCTTCACCCCTCCACTTT. Encoded protein: CASSDRQGDSSPLHF.

This clonotype was detected only a few times. The V and J genes are TRBV20-1 and TRBJ1-5, with TRBD1 matching 8 bases. Germline CDR1 DFQATT, CDR2 SNEGSKA (reference sequence). J was trimmed by 5 bases and V by 6 bases; bases with no gene match: 12. The CDR3 length is 15 residues. CDR3 bases: TGCAGTGCCCTACAAGGGACAGGCGGACATCAGCCCCAGCATTTT. It yields the protein CSALQGTGGHQPQHF.

A few counts support this clonotype. The genes are TRBV2 and TRBJ2-7; perhaps TRBD1 as D (6 bases). The CDR3 has 14 amino acids. Trimming took off 7 bases at V and 1 base at J, with 14 bases between the two ends. Per germline, CDR1 SNHLY and CDR2 FYNNEI. In DNA form, the CDR3 reads TGTGCCAGCAATTCTCCCAGGGGATCCTACGAGCAGTACTTC. It codes for CASNSPRGSYEQYF.

The gene calls are TRBV9 and TRBJ2-7, with TRBD2 matching over 9 bases. The CDR3 is 16 amino acids. V shed 4 bases and J 0 bases; nucleotides not matched to a gene: 8. The germline V gene encodes CDR1 SGDLS and CDR2 YYNGEE. CDR3 loop: CASSPGTSLSSYEQYF. CDR3 nucleotides: TGTGCCAGCAGCCCAGGGACTAGCCTTAGCTCCTACGAGCAGTACTTC. Full variable domain (outside the CDR3, taken from reference TRBV9 and TRBJ2-7): DSGVTQTPKHLITATGQRVTLRCSPRSGDLSVYWYQQSLDQGLQFLIQYYNGEERAKGNILERFSAQQFPDLHSELNLSSLELGDSALYFCASSPGTSLSSYEQYFGPGTRLTVT.

The J gene is TRBJ2-5, the V gene TRBV20-1, with D perhaps being TRBD1 or TRBD2 (5 bases each). CDR1 and CDR2 (germline): DFQATT, SNEGSKA (reference sequence). The CDR3 totals 14 residues. The germline V and J ends were trimmed by 0 bases and 5 bases, with 13 bases remaining between them. The CDR3 here is CSARDEGWGETQYF. CDR3 sequence (DNA): TGCAGTGCTAGAGATGAAGGGTGGGGGGAGACCCAGTACTTC.

This clonotype was counted a few times. This rearrangement joins TRBV2 to TRBJ2-2, with D possibly TRBD1 on 5 matching bases. The CDR3 totals 13 residues. V dropped 8 bases and J dropped 4 bases, with 11 bases sitting between them. The germline V gene has CDR1 SNHLY and CDR2 FYNNEI. The CDR3 sequence: CASSDIPTGELFF. The CDR3 DNA reads TGTGCCAGCTCGGACATCCCCACCGGGGAGCTGTTTTTT.

This sequence joins TRBV29-1 and TRBJ2-2; 9 bases match TRBD1. Per germline, CDR1 SQVTM and CDR2 ANQGSEA. This CDR3 is 15 amino acids long. V trimming: 4 bases; J trimming: 3 bases; junction bases outside the gene matches: 6. As DNA, the CDR3 is TGCAGCGTTGCCGGACAGGGGCATCACACCGGGGAGCTGTTTTTT. Translation: CSVAGQGHHTGELFF.

This clonotype occurred a few times. V and J are TRBV12-3 or TRBV12-4 and TRBJ1-1; no firm D call. This CDR3 region has 16 residues. Deletions cut 3 bases from V and 2 bases from J, with 16 bases between. The CDR3 protein is CASSFRIQTPNTEAFF. In DNA form, the CDR3 reads TGTGCCAGCAGTTTCCGGATTCAGACACCTAACACTGAAGCTTTCTTT.

This chain uses TRBV6-5 with TRBJ2-5, with D perhaps assigned TRBD1 or TRBD2 (5 bases each). V was cut by 1 base and J by 5 bases, with 14 bases left in between. The CDR3 totals 15 residues. The germline CDR1 and CDR2 sequences are MNHEY and SVGAGI. CDR3 sequence: CASSYLLDGAETQYF. The CDR3 DNA reads as TGTGCCAGCAGTTACTTACTAGATGGGGCGGAGACCCAGTACTTC.

The chain uses TRBV19 and TRBJ1-5; D may be TRBD1 (5 bases). Trimming took off 3 bases at V and 10 bases at J, with 16 bases between the two ends. The germline gives CDR1 LNHDA, CDR2 SQIVND (reference sequence). There are 14 residues in the CDR3. The CDR3 sequence is CASSIGGMQEPQHF. The CDR3 DNA reads as TGTGCCAGTAGTATCGGGGGGATGCAAGAACCCCAGCATTTT.